This is a list of T cell receptor beta chains from one sample in a study of shared clonotypes between healthy human individuals. Libraries were prepared by immunoSEQ multiplex PCR; TCRdb keeps only in-frame clonotypes and omits some of them. The top ten clones hold over 10% of a sample with 450,000 to 500,000 clones, around 78% of them seen once. Source material: PBMCs. These receptors were collected from a woman between 40 and 50 years old in good health. Some clones in this sample may be carry-over from other donors' samples. Both conserved end residues are part of each CDR3. A D gene is named only where the DNA matches it firmly. Expanded clones get a size class; other rows say once, few or many, or leave the size out.

D,V,length,J,size,CDR3,DNA
.,TRBV30,11,TRBJ1-1,few,CAWSDHRDAFF,TGTGCCTGGAGTGACCACAGGGACGCTTTCTTT
TRBD1,TRBV5-4,14,TRBJ2-7,once,CASSPTGGSYEQYF,TGTGCCAGCAGCCCCACAGGGGGCTCCTACGAGCAGTACTTC
.,TRBV19,11,TRBJ2-1,.,CASSLYNEQFF,TGTGCCAGTTCATTGTACAATGAGCAGTTCTTC
TRBD1,TRBV10-3,18,TRBJ1-6,.,CAISEPRTGGGYNSPLHF,TGTGCCATCAGTGAGCCCCGGACAGGGGGCGGTTATAATTCACCCCTCCACTTT
TRBD2,TRBV15,15,TRBJ2-4,.,CATSRGTSSKNIQYF,TGTGCCACCAGCAGAGGGACTAGCAGCAAAAACATTCAGTACTTC
.,TRBV2,15,TRBJ2-2,.,CASRNDRGGTGELFF,TGTGCCAGCAGAAATGACAGGGGAGGGACCGGGGAGCTGTTTTTT
.,TRBV5-4,13,TRBJ2-7,.,CASSFPAGYEQYF,TGTGCCAGCAGCTTCCCGGCGGGATACGAGCAGTACTTC
.,TRBV28,14,TRBJ1-5,.,CASSFQLYNQPQHF,TGTGCCAGCAGTTTCCAGTTGTACAATCAGCCCCAGCATTTT
TRBD2,TRBV4-1,19,TRBJ2-5,.,CASSSTPGTILWSRETQYF,TGCGCCAGCAGCTCGACCCCCGGGACTATTTTATGGAGCCGGGAGACCCAGTACTTC
.,TRBV9,16,TRBJ2-2,.,CASSVFATQNTGELFF,TGTGCCAGCAGCGTATTTGCTACACAGAACACCGGGGAGCTGTTTTTT
.,TRBV2,14,TRBJ2-3,.,CASKGDRSTDTQYF,TGTGCCAGCAAGGGGGACCGAAGCACAGATACGCAGTATTTT
.,TRBV18,14,TRBJ2-5,.,CASSPPTRLETQYF,TGTGCCAGCTCACCACCGACCCGACTAGAGACCCAGTACTTC
.,TRBV7-9,13,TRBJ1-5,.,CASSQVGGQPQHF,TGTGCCAGCAGCCAAGTGGGGGGTCAGCCCCAGCATTTT
TRBD2,TRBV7-9,14,TRBJ2-3,.,CASSSSGGTDTQYF,TGTGCCAGCAGCTCAAGCGGGGGCACAGATACGCAGTATTTT
.,TRBV18,12,TRBJ2-5,.,CASFLYGETQYF,TGTGCCAGCTTTCTCTACGGAGAGACCCAGTACTTC
.,TRBV5-6,13,TRBJ2-7,.,CASSLAGLHEQYF,TGTGCCAGCAGCTTGGCAGGACTGCACGAGCAGTACTTC
TRBD2,TRBV5-4,14,TRBJ2-5,.,CASSPTSGQETQYF,TGTGCCAGCAGCCCGACTAGCGGCCAAGAGACCCAGTACTTC
.,TRBV6-5,16,TRBJ1-2,.,CASSYGGLRSGYGYTF,TGTGCCAGCAGTTACGGAGGACTCCGATCGGGCTATGGCTACACCTTC
.,TRBV9,15,TRBJ2-7,.,CASSPGPSTPYEQYF,TGTGCCAGCAGCCCAGGGCCTTCGACCCCCTACGAGCAGTACTTC
.,TRBV6-5,13,TRBJ1-1,.,CASSYSKYTEAFF,TGTGCCAGCAGTTACTCGAAATACACTGAAGCTTTCTTT
TRBD2,TRBV6-1,15,TRBJ2-2,many,CASSLRLAGAGELFF,TGTGCCAGCAGTCTACGACTAGCGGGAGCCGGTGAGCTGTTTTTT
.,TRBV9,13,TRBJ2-1,.,CASSVTGLNEQFF,TGTGCCAGCAGCGTAACAGGGTTAAATGAGCAGTTCTTC
TRBD2,TRBV30,13,TRBJ2-1,.,CAWSNLAGGPGFF,TGTGCCTGGAGTAATCTAGCGGGAGGCCCGGGTTTCTTC